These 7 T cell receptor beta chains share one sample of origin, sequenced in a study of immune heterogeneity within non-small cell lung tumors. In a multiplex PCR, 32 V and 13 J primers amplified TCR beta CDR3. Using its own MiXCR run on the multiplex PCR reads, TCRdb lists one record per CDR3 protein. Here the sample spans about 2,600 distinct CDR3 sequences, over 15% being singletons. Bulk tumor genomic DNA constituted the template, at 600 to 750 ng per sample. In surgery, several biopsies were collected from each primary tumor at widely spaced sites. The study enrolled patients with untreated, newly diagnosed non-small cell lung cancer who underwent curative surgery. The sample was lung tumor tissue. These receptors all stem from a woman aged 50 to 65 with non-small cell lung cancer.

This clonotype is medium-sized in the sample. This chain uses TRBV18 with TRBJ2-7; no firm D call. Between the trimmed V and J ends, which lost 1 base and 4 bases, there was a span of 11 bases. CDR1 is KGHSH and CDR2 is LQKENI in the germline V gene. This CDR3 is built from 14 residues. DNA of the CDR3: TGTGCCAGCTCACCACAACAGACCAGTTACGAGCAGTACTTC. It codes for CASSPQQTSYEQYF.

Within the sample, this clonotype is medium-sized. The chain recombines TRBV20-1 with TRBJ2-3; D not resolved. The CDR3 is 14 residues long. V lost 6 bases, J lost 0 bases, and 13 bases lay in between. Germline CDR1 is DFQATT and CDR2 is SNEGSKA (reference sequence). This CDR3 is CSARTQPSTDTQYF. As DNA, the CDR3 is TGCAGTGCGCGGACCCAACCTAGCACAGATACGCAGTATTTT.

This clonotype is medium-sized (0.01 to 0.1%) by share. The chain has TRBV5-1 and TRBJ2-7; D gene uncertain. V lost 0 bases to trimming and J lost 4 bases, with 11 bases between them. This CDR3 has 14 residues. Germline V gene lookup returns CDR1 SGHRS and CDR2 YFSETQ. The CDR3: CASSLAIGEYEQYF. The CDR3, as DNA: TGCGCCAGCAGCTTGGCCATTGGAGAATACGAGCAGTACTTC.

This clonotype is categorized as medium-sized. CDR3 bases: TGTGCCAGCAGTTACAAGACAGGGTTTAGCAATCAGCCCCAGCATTTT. Protein product: CASSYKTGFSNQPQHF. V usage is TRBV6-6 and J usage is TRBJ1-5, with 7 nucleotides matching TRBD1. The CDR3 consists of 16 residues. The germline V gene has CDR1 MNHNY and CDR2 SVGAGI (reference sequence). Trimming took 2 bases from V and 0 from J; bases not matched to a gene: 4.

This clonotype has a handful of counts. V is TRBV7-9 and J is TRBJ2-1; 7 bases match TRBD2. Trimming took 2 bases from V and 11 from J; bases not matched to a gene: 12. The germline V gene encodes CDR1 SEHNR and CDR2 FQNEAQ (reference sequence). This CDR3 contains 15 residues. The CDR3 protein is CASSLSIGGRGKQFF. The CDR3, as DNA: TGTGCCAGCAGCTTATCAATCGGCGGGAGAGGGAAGCAGTTCTTC.

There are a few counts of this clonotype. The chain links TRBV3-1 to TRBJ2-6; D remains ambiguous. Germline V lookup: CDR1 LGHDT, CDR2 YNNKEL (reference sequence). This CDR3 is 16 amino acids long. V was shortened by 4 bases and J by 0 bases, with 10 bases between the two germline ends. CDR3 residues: CASSPYPASGANVLTF. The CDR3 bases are TGTGCCAGCAGCCCTTACCCTGCCTCTGGGGCCAACGTCCTGACTTTC.

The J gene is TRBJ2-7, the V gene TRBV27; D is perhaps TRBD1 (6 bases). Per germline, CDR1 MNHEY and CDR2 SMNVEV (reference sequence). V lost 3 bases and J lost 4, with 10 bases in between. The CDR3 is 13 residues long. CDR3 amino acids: CASSFGQTYEQYF. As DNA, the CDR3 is TGTGCCAGCAGTTTCGGACAGACTTACGAGCAGTACTTC.